The 26 T cell receptor beta chains in this list originate from one sample, sequenced in a study of cytomegalovirus exposure and HLA in healthy donors. In the PCR, 60 Vbeta and 13 Jbeta primers were used. Here immunoSEQ multiplex PCR was the method, and the copy in TCRdb shows in-frame clones only, minus some. Among 100,000 to 150,000 clones listed, approximately 8.7% were seen once. Material for sequencing was PBMCs. These receptors all come from a man in his forties or fifties in good health and CMV-seronegative.

This clone was detected a few times. The rearrangement links TRBV6-4 to TRBJ2-2, with TRBD1 identical over 7 bases. The germline V gene has CDR1 MRHNA and CDR2 SNTAGT. CDR3 length equals 15 residues. With 5 bases clipped from V and 1 base from J, the junction kept 4 bases outside the gene matches. The CDR3 sequence: CASSSGQENTGELFF. CDR3 sequence (DNA): TGTGCCAGCAGTTCCGGACAGGAGAACACCGGGGAGCTGTTTTTT.

This clone was counted only a few times. The chain joins TRBV4-3 to TRBJ2-7; D perhaps matches TRBD1 (6 bases). Germline-derived CDR1 and CDR2 are LGHNA and YSLEER. The CDR3 is 15 amino acids. Trimming took 4 bases from V and 2 from J, leaving 15 bases between them. The CDR3 nucleotides are TGCGCCAGCAGCCGGGACACCAATTCCGCCTACGAGCAGTACTTC. This encodes CASSRDTNSAYEQYF.

V and J are TRBV28 and TRBJ1-1; D unresolved. The CDR3 runs 11 residues. V dropped 6 bases and J dropped 5 bases, with 7 bases sitting between them. The germline gives CDR1 MDHEN, CDR2 SYDVKM. The DNA of the CDR3 is TGTGCCAGCAGACTACCAACTGAAGCTTTCTTT. The encoded protein is CASRLPTEAFF.

This chain links TRBV25-1 with TRBJ2-2, with 7 positions matching TRBD2. The CDR3 spans 12 residues. CDR1 and CDR2 from the germline V gene are MGHDK and SYGVNS. Trimming at V came to 8 bases and at J to 7 bases, leaving 4 bases not matched to a gene. This CDR3 reads CASSGGLGELFF. DNA for the CDR3: TGTGCCAGCTCGGGGGGTCTCGGGGAGCTGTTTTTT. Filled out from reference TRBV25-1 and TRBJ2-2, the complete variable domain reads EADIYQTPRYLVIGTGKKITLECSQTMGHDKMYWYQQDPGMELHLIHYSYGVNSTEKGDLSSESTVSRIRTEHFPLTLESARPSHTSQYLCASSGGLGELFFGEGSRLTVL.

This clone has more than one count but fewer than ten. The chain is built from TRBV5-1 and TRBJ2-5; 15 bases match TRBD2. Per germline, CDR1 SGHRS and CDR2 YFSETQ. V trimming: 4 bases; J trimming: 6 bases; junction bases outside the gene matches: 7. This CDR3 is built from 16 residues. The CDR3: CASSEGTSGGRKTQYF. The DNA for the CDR3 is TGCGCCAGCAGCGAAGGGACTAGCGGGGGGAGGAAGACCCAGTACTTC.

This clone was seen a handful of times. The sample holds other DNA sequences that translate to the same CDR3. V gene TRBV27 combines with J gene TRBJ2-7; 8 bases fit TRBD1. The CDR3 sequence is 15 residues long. CDR1 MNHEY and CDR2 SMNVEV come from the germline V gene (reference sequence). V trimming: 3 bases; J trimming: 3 bases; junction bases outside the gene matches: 7. The DNA of the CDR3 is TGTGCCAGCAGTTTCCTCCCTGGACAGGGCTACGAGCAGTACTTC. Residues: CASSFLPGQGYEQYF.

The rearrangement joins TRBV10-3 to TRBJ1-2; no definite D call. In germline, CDR1 is ENHRY, CDR2 SYGVKD. Trimming stripped 6 bases from V and 8 bases from J, with 16 bases between. The CDR3 has 13 residues. CDR3: CAISKDPGEGYTF. CDR3 nucleotide sequence: TGTGCCATCAGCAAGGACCCGGGAGAGGGCTACACCTTC.

In its sample, this clone was seen a few times. The chain uses TRBV4-1 and TRBJ2-3; D might be TRBD1 (5 bases). Trimming took off 2 bases at V and 0 bases at J, with 12 bases between the two ends. CDR1 is MGHRA and CDR2 is YSYEKL in the germline V gene. This CDR3 is 16 amino acids long. As DNA, the CDR3 is TGCGCCAGCAGCCAACAGACGGACACAAGCACAGATACGCAGTATTTT. It is translated as CASSQQTDTSTDTQYF.

The chain joins TRBV4-3 to TRBJ1-3; no definite D call. In germline, CDR1 is LGHNA, CDR2 YSLEER. The CDR3 loop spans 16 amino acids. With 0 bases removed from V and 8 bases from J, the gap between germline ends came to 17 bases. CDR3 in DNA: TGCGCCAGCAGCCAAGATGGAGGGATTAACGGGGACACCATATATTTT. Translating it yields CASSQDGGINGDTIYF.

The sample holds a few counts of this clone. This chain joins TRBV11-2 and TRBJ1-1, with D tentatively TRBD1 (6 bases). V dropped 4 bases and J dropped 3 bases, with 12 bases sitting between them. The CDR3 length is 14 residues. Germline values: CDR1 SGHAT, CDR2 FQNNGV. Written as DNA, the CDR3 is TGTGCCAGCAGCTCCGACAGGATCTACACTGAAGCTTTCTTT. Translation gives CASSSDRIYTEAFF.

A few counts support this clone. This chain joins TRBV5-6 and TRBJ2-7; possibly TRBD1 for D (6 bases). CDR1 is SGHDT, CDR2 YYEEEE, per germline. V lost 0 bases and J lost 4, with 11 bases in between. There are 14 residues in the CDR3. The chain's CDR3 is CASSLGQGFYEQYF. For the CDR3, the DNA is TGTGCCAGCAGCTTGGGGCAGGGGTTTTACGAGCAGTACTTC.

This clone has just a few counts. The chain recombines TRBV6-5 with TRBJ1-1; D may be TRBD1 (5 bases). V was trimmed by 9 bases and J by 2 bases, leaving 7 bases between them. Germline V lookup: CDR1 MNHEY, CDR2 SVGAGI. The CDR3 has 11 residues. The DNA for the CDR3 is TGTGCCAGTACAGGCAACACTGAAGCTTTCTTT. It yields the protein CASTGNTEAFF.

The rearrangement links TRBV5-4 to TRBJ1-2; 11 bases fit TRBD1. CDR3 length equals 12 residues. Germline V CDR1 and CDR2: SGHNT, YYREEE (reference sequence). Trimming at V came to 5 bases and at J to 6 bases, leaving 0 bases not matched to a gene. The CDR3 sequence is CASRGQGDGYTF. The CDR3 DNA reads TGTGCCAGCAGGGGACAGGGGGATGGCTACACCTTC. The whole variable domain, remainder taken from reference TRBV5-4 and TRBJ1-2, is ETGVTQSPTHLIKTRGQQVTLRCSSQSGHNTVSWYQQALGQGPQFIFQYYREEENGRGNFPPRFSGLQFPNYSSELNVNALELDDSALYLCASRGQGDGYTFGSGTRLTVV.

As regards this clone: The sample holds other DNA sequences that translate to the same CDR3. The J gene is TRBJ2-1, the V gene TRBV5-4, with D possibly TRBD2 on 7 matching bases. The germline V gene encodes CDR1 SGHNT and CDR2 YYREEE (reference sequence). The ends were cut back, 3 bases at V and 2 bases at J, with 18 bases in the middle. This CDR3 contains 17 residues. The CDR3 here is CASSSRRGLSPYNEQFF. The CDR3 bases are TGTGCCAGCAGCTCCCGGCGGGGGCTGTCCCCCTACAATGAGCAGTTCTTC.

V gene TRBV30 combines with J gene TRBJ2-7; 9 bases line up with TRBD2. Germline lookup yields CDR1 GTSNPN and CDR2 SVGIG (reference sequence). The CDR3 length is 14 residues. Unmatched junction bases numbered 7, after V lost 5 bases and J lost 2 bases. The CDR3 is CAWESGGQTYEQYF. The CDR3 nucleotides read TGTGCCTGGGAAAGCGGGGGGCAAACCTACGAGCAGTACTTC.

This clone was counted only a few times. The genes are TRBV5-1 and TRBJ2-3; 10 nucleotides agree with TRBD2. The germline CDR1 and CDR2 sequences are SGHRS and YFSETQ. V was clipped by 2 bases and J by 0 bases; unmatched bases: 3. CDR3 size: 16 residues. The CDR3 nucleotides read TGCGCCAGCAGCTTAATACTAGCGGGGAGCACAGATACGCAGTATTTT. Translation: CASSLILAGSTDTQYF.

This clone turned up a few times. This chain uses TRBV29-1 with TRBJ2-1, with 7 bases fitting TRBD2. Germline V gene lookup returns CDR1 SQVTM and CDR2 ANQGSEA. V lost 6 bases and J lost 4; bases outside the gene matches: 6. The CDR3 totals 13 residues. The CDR3 bases are TGCAGCGTCGAAACGGGGGGTTACAATGAGCAGTTCTTC. Its translation is CSVETGGYNEQFF.

This chain joins TRBV6-5 and TRBJ2-3; the D gene is possibly TRBD1 (6 bases). The CDR3 has 13 residues. The germline V and J ends were trimmed by 4 bases and 6 bases, with 11 bases remaining between them. CDR1 is MNHEY, CDR2 SVGAGI, per germline. The CDR3 region has the DNA TGTGCCAGCAGTTTCAAGGGGGTGGATACGCAGTATTTT. Translating gives CASSFKGVDTQYF.

This sequence joins TRBV4-1 and TRBJ2-2; D is unclear. The CDR3 has 14 residues. Germline lookup yields CDR1 MGHRA and CDR2 YSYEKL. V was trimmed by 2 bases and J by 5 bases, leaving 9 bases between them. CDR3 bases: TGCGCCAGCAGCCAAAATCTGAGGACCGGGGAGCTGTTTTTT. This sequence encodes CASSQNLRTGELFF.

Only a few counts were recorded for this clone. DNA of the CDR3: TGTGCCAGCAGCCCAGAACCCGGGACAGGGTGGGGTCGCTATGGCTACACCTTC. The encoded protein is CASSPEPGTGWGRYGYTF. V and J are TRBV5-6 and TRBJ1-2; 9 bases fit TRBD1. This CDR3 has 18 amino acids. V trimming: 4 bases; J trimming: 4 bases; junction bases outside the gene matches: 17. Germline assignment: CDR1 SGHDT and CDR2 YYEEEE.

The chain combines TRBV7-9 with TRBJ2-7; 8 bases are shared with TRBD1. Per the germline V gene, CDR1 is SEHNR and CDR2 is FQNEAQ (reference sequence). Trimming removed 9 bases from V and 4 bases from J; junction bases left unmatched: 5. The CDR3 is 12 residues long. The CDR3: CASGTGGYEQYF. Here the CDR3 DNA reads TGTGCCAGTGGGACAGGAGGTTACGAGCAGTACTTC.

Only a few counts were recorded for this clone. The chain has TRBV5-6 and TRBJ2-6, with D uncertain. CDR1 is SGHDT, CDR2 YYEEEE, per germline. This CDR3 region has 19 residues. Trimming stripped 0 bases from V and 0 bases from J, with 16 bases between. CDR3 sequence reads: CASSLASRVSFSGANVLTF. DNA for the CDR3: TGTGCCAGCAGCTTGGCGTCTCGTGTCTCTTTCTCTGGGGCCAACGTCCTGACTTTC.

About this clone: Other DNA sequences in the same sample also yield this CDR3. J is TRBJ1-2 and V is TRBV15, with D maybe TRBD1 (6 bases). Germline V CDR1 and CDR2: LNHNV, YYDKDF (reference sequence). Trimming took off 4 bases at V and 8 bases at J, with 14 bases between the two ends. This CDR3 is built from 13 residues. The CDR3 DNA follows: TGTGCCACCAGCACAGGGGAATTCGGCGGCTACACCTTC. Translated: CATSTGEFGGYTF.

This clone occurred a few times. The V and J genes are TRBV27 and TRBJ1-1; 8 bases are shared with TRBD1. CDR3 length equals 14 residues. The germline V gene encodes CDR1 MNHEY and CDR2 SMNVEV (reference sequence). With 5 bases clipped from V and 4 bases from J, the junction kept 6 bases outside the gene matches. The CDR3 protein is CASSPQGALTEAFF. The CDR3 coding sequence is TGTGCCAGCAGTCCCCAGGGGGCGCTCACTGAAGCTTTCTTT.

The CDR3 bases are TGTGCCAGCAGCCCGGGGACAGGCGCAACGACCCAGTACTTC. It codes for CASSPGTGATTQYF. The chain recombines TRBV7-8 with TRBJ2-5; 8 nucleotides line up with TRBD1. CDR1 and CDR2 from the germline V gene are SGHVS and FQNEAQ. The V gene end was trimmed by 5 bases and the J gene end by 7 bases; junction bases not matched to a gene: 9. The CDR3 loop spans 14 amino acids.

This clone was counted only a few times. The J gene is TRBJ2-7, the V gene TRBV15; TRBD2 aligns across 7 bases. The V and J ends lost 3 bases and 1 base, in that order; junction bases with no gene match: 9. Per the germline V gene, CDR1 is LNHNV and CDR2 is YYDKDF (reference sequence). CDR3 size: 16 residues. The CDR3 nucleotides read TGTGCCACCAGCAGGTTGATGGGGGGGAAGTCCTACGAGCAGTACTTC. Translation gives CATSRLMGGKSYEQYF. Full variable domain (missing parts from reference TRBV15 and TRBJ2-7): DAMVIQNPRYQVTQFGKPVTLSCSQTLNHNVMYWYQQKSSQAPKLLFHYYDKDFNNEADTPDNFQSRRPNTSFCFLDIRSPGLGDTAMYLCATSRLMGGKSYEQYFGPGTRLTVT.